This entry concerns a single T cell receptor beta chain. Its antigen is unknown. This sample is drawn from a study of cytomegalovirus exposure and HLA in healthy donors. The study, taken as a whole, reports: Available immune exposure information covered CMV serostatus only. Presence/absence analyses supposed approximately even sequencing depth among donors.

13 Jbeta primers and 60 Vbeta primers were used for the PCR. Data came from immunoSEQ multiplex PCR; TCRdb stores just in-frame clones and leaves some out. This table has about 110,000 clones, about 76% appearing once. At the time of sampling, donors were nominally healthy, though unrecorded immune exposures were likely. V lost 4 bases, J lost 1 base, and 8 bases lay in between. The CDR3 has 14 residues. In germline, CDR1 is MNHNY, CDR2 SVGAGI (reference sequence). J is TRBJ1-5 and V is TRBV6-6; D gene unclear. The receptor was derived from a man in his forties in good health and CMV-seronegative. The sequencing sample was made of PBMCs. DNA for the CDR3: TGTGCCAGCAGTTCACGGGTGAGCAATCAGCCCCAGCATTTT. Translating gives CASSSRVSNQPQHF.